The 13 T cell receptor beta chains below were found in one sample sequenced in a study of early T cells in non-severe SARS-CoV-2 infection. TCRdb analysed the 5' RACE reads with MiXCR anew, one entry per CDR3 protein. This table has approximately 30,000 distinct CDR3 sequences, about 4.6% appearing once. Sequenced input: whole blood. The source is an adult who was a healthcare worker with PCR-confirmed SARS-CoV-2 infection or an uninfected control (not recorded which).

This clonotype was detected ten times or more. The chain employs TRBV5-1 and TRBJ2-1; 10 nucleotides line up with TRBD1. CDR3 length: 14 residues. Germline-derived CDR1 and CDR2 are SGHRS and YFSETQ. The trim removed 4 bases at V and 8 bases at J, leaving 6 bases unmatched. The CDR3, as DNA: TGCGCCAGCAGCCCGGGACAGGGGATTCATGAGCAGTTCTTC. As protein: CASSPGQGIHEQFF.

This clonotype was detected ten times or more. This chain links TRBV7-3 with TRBJ2-3, with 9 nucleotides matching TRBD2. From germline, CDR1 is SGHTA and CDR2 FQGTGA. The CDR3 runs 17 residues. Losses at the gene ends were 1 base for V and 3 bases for J; bases not matched to a gene: 8. The CDR3 reads CASSLRRAGGGTDTQYF. CDR3 sequence (DNA): TGTGCCAGCAGCTTAAGGCGAGCGGGAGGAGGGACAGATACGCAGTATTTT.

This clonotype showed up many times. The CDR3 protein is CSARDRPGKRMNTEAFF. The CDR3 DNA reads TGCAGTGCTAGAGATCGGCCAGGGAAAAGGATGAACACTGAAGCTTTCTTT. The chain is built from TRBV20-1 and TRBJ1-1; D is possibly TRBD1 (5 bases). From germline, CDR1 is DFQATT and CDR2 SNEGSKA (reference sequence). The ends were cut back, 0 bases at V and 0 bases at J, with 17 bases in the middle. The CDR3 extends over 17 amino acids.

This clonotype was seen ten or more times. In nucleotides, the CDR3 is TGCAGTGCTAGTTGGCGGGGGGCTGGAGATACGCAGTATTTT. This codes for CSASWRGAGDTQYF. This sequence joins TRBV20-1 and TRBJ2-3; 8 bases line up with TRBD2. Unmatched junction bases numbered 7, after V lost 3 bases and J lost 5 bases. Germline V lookup: CDR1 DFQATT, CDR2 SNEGSKA (reference sequence). CDR3 length: 14 residues.

The table lists this clonotype with many counts. The chain recombines TRBV6-5 with TRBJ2-7; D is uncertain. This CDR3 has 13 residues. Trimming stripped 5 bases from V and 2 bases from J, with 10 bases between. Germline CDR1 MNHEY, CDR2 SVGAGI. The CDR3 DNA is TGTGCCAGCAGTCGGTACTCCACCTACGAGCAGTACTTC. As protein: CASSRYSTYEQYF.

This clonotype was counted between two and nine times. The chain is built from TRBV7-9 and TRBJ2-7; 12 nucleotides agree with TRBD1. The CDR3 extends over 16 amino acids. Germline CDR1 and CDR2: SEHNR and FQNEAQ (reference sequence). Trimming took 5 bases from V and 11 from J; bases not matched to a gene: 16. CDR3 bases: TGTGCCAGCAGCCCGGGACAGGGGGCGATAGCGGAAATTAAGTACTTC. Protein product: CASSPGQGAIAEIKYF.

The chain links TRBV12-5 to TRBJ1-1; D is ambiguous. The CDR3 consists of 12 residues. Trimming shortened V by 2 bases and J by 5 bases, and 6 bases separated the two germline ends. Per the germline V gene, CDR1 is LGHNT and CDR2 is FRNRAP. As DNA, the CDR3 is TGTGCTAGTGGTTTGTTTAGGACTGAAGCTTTCTTT. This translates into CASGLFRTEAFF.

This clonotype was observed a handful of times. V and J are TRBV10-3 and TRBJ1-2; D ambiguous. CDR3 length: 12 residues. Germline CDR1 and CDR2: ENHRY and SYGVKD. With 11 bases removed from V and 2 bases from J, the gap between germline ends came to 12 bases. This chain's CDR3 is CAVHNGNYGYTF. CDR3 DNA: TGTGCCGTACACAATGGGAACTATGGCTACACCTTC.

This clonotype was found many times. V and J are TRBV12-3 or TRBV12-4 and TRBJ1-2; TRBD1 agrees at 7 bases. Germline trimming cut 1 base from V and 7 bases from J; bases unmatched to any gene: 9. The CDR3 has 15 amino acids. The CDR3 spells CASSLGGRGTAGYTF. The CDR3 DNA follows: TGTGCCAGCAGTTTAGGTGGCAGGGGGACCGCTGGCTACACCTTC.

This clonotype appeared many times. The J gene is TRBJ1-5, the V gene TRBV19; 7 nucleotides line up with TRBD1. V was pared by 8 bases and J by 2 bases, with 3 bases of the junction left unmatched. The germline CDR1 and CDR2 sequences are LNHDA and SQIVND (reference sequence). The CDR3 is made up of 13 amino acids. This CDR3 reads CASWTGGNQPQHF. In nucleotides, the CDR3 is TGTGCCAGTTGGACAGGAGGCAATCAGCCCCAGCATTTT. Looking up the rest from reference TRBV19 and TRBJ1-5 gives the full variable domain: DGGITQSPKYLFRKEGQNVTLSCEQNLNHDAMYWYRQDPGQGLRLIYYSQIVNDFQKGDIAEGYSVSREKKESFPLTVTSAQKNPTAFYLCASWTGGNQPQHFGDGTRLSIL.

This clonotype was found many times. The chain uses TRBV2 and TRBJ2-6; D uncertain. This CDR3 region has 14 residues. The V end was cut by 8 bases, the J end by 0 bases, with 8 bases between. Germline CDR1 is SNHLY and CDR2 is FYNNEI. The CDR3 reads CASESNSGANVLTF. For the CDR3, the DNA is TGTGCCAGCGAAAGCAACTCTGGGGCCAACGTCCTGACTTTC.

This clonotype showed up just a few times. The CDR3 DNA sequence: TGTGCCAGCTCACCGTCTGAAAGTCACTATGGCTACACCTTC. It translates to CASSPSESHYGYTF. The genes are TRBV18 and TRBJ1-2; unclear D gene. The CDR3 length is 14 residues. Germline V gene data show CDR1 as KGHSH and CDR2 as LQKENI. The V end lost 3 bases, the J end lost 3 bases, and 11 bases lay between the germline ends.

This clonotype has at least ten counts. The J gene is TRBJ2-5, the V gene TRBV4-2; TRBD2 aligns across 7 bases. With 0 bases clipped from V and 7 bases from J, the junction kept 11 bases outside the gene matches. From germline, CDR1 is LGHNA and CDR2 YNFKEQ. CDR3 length: 16 residues. The CDR3 bases are TGTGCCAGCAGCCAAGATTCGTTAGCGGGTAGAGGGACCCAGTACTTC. Translating gives CASSQDSLAGRGTQYF.